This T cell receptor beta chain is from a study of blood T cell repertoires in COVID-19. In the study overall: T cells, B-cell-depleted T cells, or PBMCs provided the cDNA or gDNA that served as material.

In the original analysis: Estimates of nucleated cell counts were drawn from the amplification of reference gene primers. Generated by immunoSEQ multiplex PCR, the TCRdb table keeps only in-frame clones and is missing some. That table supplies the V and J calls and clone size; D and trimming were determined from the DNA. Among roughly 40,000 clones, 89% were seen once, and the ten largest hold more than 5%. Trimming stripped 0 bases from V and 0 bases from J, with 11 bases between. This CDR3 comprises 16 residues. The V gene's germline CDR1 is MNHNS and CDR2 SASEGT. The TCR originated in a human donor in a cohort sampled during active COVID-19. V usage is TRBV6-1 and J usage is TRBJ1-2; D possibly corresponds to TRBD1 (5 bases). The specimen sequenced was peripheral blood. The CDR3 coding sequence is TGTGCCAGCAGTGAAGCCTGGTCGGGGGCTAACTATGGCTACACCTTC. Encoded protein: CASSEAWSGANYGYTF.